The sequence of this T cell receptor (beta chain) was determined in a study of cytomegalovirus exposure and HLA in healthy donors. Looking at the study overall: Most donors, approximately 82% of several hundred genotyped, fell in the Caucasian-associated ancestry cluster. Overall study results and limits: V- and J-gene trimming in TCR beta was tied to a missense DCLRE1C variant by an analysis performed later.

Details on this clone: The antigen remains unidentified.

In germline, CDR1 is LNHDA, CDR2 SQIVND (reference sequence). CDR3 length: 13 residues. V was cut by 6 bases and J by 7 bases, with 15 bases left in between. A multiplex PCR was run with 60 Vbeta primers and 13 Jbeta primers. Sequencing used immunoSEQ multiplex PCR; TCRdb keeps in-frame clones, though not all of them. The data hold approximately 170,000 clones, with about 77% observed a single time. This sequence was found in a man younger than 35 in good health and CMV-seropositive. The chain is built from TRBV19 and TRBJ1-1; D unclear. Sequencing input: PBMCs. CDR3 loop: CASRTLWIGEAFF. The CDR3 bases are TGTGCCAGTAGGACATTATGGATCGGTGAAGCTTTCTTT.